Below are 20 T cell receptor beta chains sequenced from a single sample in a study of beta chain features in type 1 diabetes. Study-wide points: When Type 1 diabetes patients were examined, their TCRB CDR3s proved moderately but significantly shorter in all four CD4+ subsets.

Every bit of the isolated RNA underwent reverse transcription, so sequencing read expressed TCRB transcripts. Profiled with immunoSEQ multiplex PCR; TCRdb holds only in-frame clones, not every one. The table lists 100,000 to 150,000 clones, around 8.8% of them singletons. These receptors' targets are unknown. The sample comprised central memory CD4+ T cells from blood. These receptor sequences come from a man between 25 and 39 years old with type 1 diabetes.

The sample holds a few counts of this clone. J is TRBJ1-3 and V is TRBV5-8, with D perhaps TRBD1 (6 bases). CDR3 length: 14 amino acids. V dropped 2 bases and J dropped 2 bases, with 8 bases sitting between them. Germline lookup yields CDR1 SGHTS and CDR2 YDEGEE. The CDR3 region is CASSLQGAGNTIYF. As DNA, the CDR3 is TGTGCCAGCAGCTTACAGGGTGCTGGAAACACCATATATTTT.

V gene TRBV20-1 combines with J gene TRBJ2-7; D is uncertain. The CDR3 length is 11 residues. The V gene lost 6 bases and the J gene lost 5 bases, with 11 bases spanning the gap. Germline V gene sequence: CDR1 DFQATT, CDR2 SNEGSKA (reference sequence). Here the CDR3 DNA reads TGCAGTGCCCCGCGACACGACGAGCAGTACTTC. Encoded protein: CSAPRHDEQYF.

This sequence joins TRBV2 and TRBJ2-2; 8 nucleotides agree with TRBD1. The length of the CDR3 is 16 residues. The V segment lost 5 bases and the J segment 2 bases; nucleotides outside the gene matches: 7. Per germline, CDR1 SNHLY and CDR2 FYNNEI. The chain's CDR3 is CASSLYGQGNTGELFF. CDR3 DNA sequence: TGTGCCAGCAGTTTATACGGACAGGGAAACACCGGGGAGCTGTTTTTT.

This chain links TRBV5-6 with TRBJ2-7; the D is unclear. V was pared by 4 bases and J by 2 bases, with 10 bases between. CDR3 length: 13 residues. Germline V CDR1 and CDR2: SGHDT, YYEEEE. Written as DNA, the CDR3 is TGTGCCAGCAGCCCTTACTATACCTACGAGCAGTACTTC. The encoded protein is CASSPYYTYEQYF.

The chain combines TRBV7-2 with TRBJ2-3; 8 positions match TRBD1. The CDR3 contains 16 residues. The germline gives CDR1 SGHTA, CDR2 FQGNSA. With 3 bases clipped from V and 0 bases from J, the junction kept 5 bases outside the gene matches. For the CDR3, the DNA is TGTGCCAGCAGCTTCAGACAGGGGATGAGCACAGATACGCAGTATTTT. It yields the protein CASSFRQGMSTDTQYF. The entire variable domain, with the rest obtained from reference TRBV7-2 and TRBJ2-3, is as follows: GAGVSQSPSNKVTEKGKDVELRCDPISGHTALYWYRQSLGQGLEFLIYFQGNSAPDKSGLPSDRFSAERTGGSVSTLTIQRTQQEDSAVYLCASSFRQGMSTDTQYFGPGTRLTVL.

This clone has just a few counts. This chain connects TRBV6-5 to TRBJ2-7; TRBD1 agrees at 10 bases. The ends lost 6 bases at V and 2 bases at J; junction bases unmatched: 7. Looked up from germline, CDR1 is MNHEY and CDR2 is SVGAGI. The CDR3 covers 15 residues. CDR3 bases: TGTGCCAGCAGCACTCCGGGACAGGGGACCTACGAGCAGTACTTC. This encodes CASSTPGQGTYEQYF.

In its sample, this clone was seen a few times. The chain employs TRBV5-1 and TRBJ2-7; 8 positions agree with TRBD1. Germline V lookup: CDR1 SGHRS, CDR2 YFSETQ. Trimming at V came to 0 bases and at J to 1 base, leaving 3 bases not matched to a gene. The CDR3 is 15 residues long. The DNA of the CDR3 is TGCGCCAGCAGCTTGGGTACAGGGGGATCCTACGAGCAGTACTTC. Translation: CASSLGTGGSYEQYF.

This clone has only one observation. This chain connects TRBV6-1 to TRBJ2-5; the match to TRBD2 covers 9 bases. The germline gives CDR1 MNHNS, CDR2 SASEGT. This CDR3 has 15 amino acids. The ends lost 6 bases at V and 4 bases at J; junction bases unmatched: 9. As DNA, the CDR3 is TGTGCCAGCAGGGGAGGCGGGGGGGCGGGAGAGACCCAGTACTTC. Encoded protein: CASRGGGGAGETQYF.

This clone occurred a few times. The V gene is TRBV9, the J gene TRBJ1-2; 8 nucleotides agree with TRBD1. CDR3 size: 15 residues. J lost 2 bases, V lost 0 bases, and 3 bases had no gene match. From germline, CDR1 is SGDLS and CDR2 YYNGEE. The CDR3, as DNA: TGTGCCAGCAGCGTAGCTTCAGGGGGCAACTATGGCTACACCTTC. Its translation is CASSVASGGNYGYTF.

The chain carries TRBV9 and TRBJ2-3, with D possibly TRBD1 on 6 matching bases. This CDR3 contains 15 residues. The germline V and J ends were trimmed by 3 bases and 5 bases, with 16 bases remaining between them. The V gene's germline CDR1 is SGDLS and CDR2 YYNGEE. The CDR3 loop reads CASSGGWGQGDTQYF. CDR3 DNA sequence: TGTGCCAGCAGCGGGGGATGGGGGCAGGGAGATACGCAGTATTTT.

In this sample, this clone turned up a few times. This sequence joins TRBV4-2 and TRBJ2-1; 8 bases map to TRBD2. CDR1 and CDR2 (germline): LGHNA, YNFKEQ. Trimming removed 3 bases from V and 9 bases from J; junction bases left unmatched: 16. The CDR3 loop spans 17 amino acids. CDR3 bases: TGTGCCAGCAGCCAGACGGCAGCGGGGGCCCTACATAGTGAGCAGTTCTTC. Its protein product is CASSQTAAGALHSEQFF.

This clone occurred a few times. This sequence joins TRBV5-4 and TRBJ1-5, with 7 bases matching TRBD1. The CDR3 sequence is 14 residues long. Germline V gene sequence: CDR1 SGHNT, CDR2 YYREEE (reference sequence). J was trimmed by 5 bases and V by 3 bases; bases with no gene match: 5. The CDR3 is CASSSQGLYQPQHF. DNA of the CDR3: TGTGCCAGCAGCTCACAGGGGCTCTATCAGCCCCAGCATTTT.

This rearrangement joins TRBV7-2 to TRBJ2-3, with 8 positions matching TRBD2. The V segment lost 2 bases and the J segment 2 bases; nucleotides outside the gene matches: 12. This CDR3 contains 18 residues. The germline V gene has CDR1 SGHTA and CDR2 FQGNSA. Here the CDR3 DNA reads TGTGCCAGCAGCTTAACTAGACCGGGACTAGTCCACACAGATACGCAGTATTTT. Translated, it gives CASSLTRPGLVHTDTQYF. The full variable domain, rest sourced from reference TRBV7-2 and TRBJ2-3, is GAGVSQSPSNKVTEKGKDVELRCDPISGHTALYWYRQSLGQGLEFLIYFQGNSAPDKSGLPSDRFSAERTGGSVSTLTIQRTQQEDSAVYLCASSLTRPGLVHTDTQYFGPGTRLTVL.

The chain employs TRBV11-2 and TRBJ1-2, with D possibly TRBD1 on 6 matching bases. Germline lookup yields CDR1 SGHAT and CDR2 FQNNGV. The CDR3 consists of 14 residues. Between the trimmed V and J ends, which lost 5 bases and 2 bases, there was a span of 12 bases. This CDR3 reads CASSPSRGNYGYTF. The CDR3 DNA is TGTGCCAGCAGCCCCAGCAGGGGAAACTATGGCTACACCTTC.

V is TRBV5-1 and J is TRBJ1-2; weak D call: TRBD1 (5 bases). Trimming shortened V by 0 bases and J by 7 bases, and 10 bases separated the two germline ends. The CDR3 contains 13 residues. Germline CDR1 SGHRS, CDR2 YFSETQ. DNA of the CDR3: TGCGCCAGCAGCTTGGCAGGGAGGAGTGGCTACACCTTC. Encoded protein: CASSLAGRSGYTF.

CDR3 DNA sequence: TGTGCCAGCAGTTACTCGCTACAGGAAGCTTTCTTT. This translates into CASSYSLQEAFF. This rearrangement joins TRBV6-5 to TRBJ1-1; unclear D gene. Germline CDR1 and CDR2: MNHEY and SVGAGI. The CDR3 runs 12 residues. V was cut by 0 bases and J by 8 bases, with 7 bases left in between.

This clone turned up a few times. V gene TRBV2 combines with J gene TRBJ1-1, with D perhaps TRBD1 (5 bases). Trimming cost V 6 bases and J 11 bases, with 19 bases left between them. The V gene's germline CDR1 is SNHLY and CDR2 FYNNEI. The CDR3 loop spans 13 amino acids. The DNA for the CDR3 is TGTGCCAGCAGAGAGACAGAAACCCTTGGGGCTTTCTTT. This translates into CASRETETLGAFF. Combining the CDR3 with reference TRBV2 and TRBJ1-1 gives the whole variable domain EPEVTQTPSHQVTQMGQEVILRCVPISNHLYFYWYRQILGQKVEFLVSFYNNEISEKSEIFDDQFSVERPDGSNFTLKIRSTKLEDSAMYFCASRETETLGAFFGQGTRLTVV.

This clone has only one observation. The V call is TRBV18, the J call TRBJ1-1, with D possibly matching TRBD1 (5 bases). Germline CDR1 KGHSH, CDR2 LQKENI. Between the trimmed V and J ends, which lost 2 bases and 5 bases, there was a span of 24 bases. The CDR3 length is 18 residues. The CDR3 region is CASSPEGSGAWVWTEAFF. CDR3 coding DNA: TGTGCCAGCTCACCAGAGGGCAGCGGGGCCTGGGTATGGACTGAAGCTTTCTTT. The whole variable domain, remainder taken from reference TRBV18 and TRBJ1-1, is NAGVMQNPRHLVRRRGQEARLRCSPMKGHSHVYWYRQLPEEGLKFMVYLQKENIIDESGMPKERFSAEFPKEGPSILRIQQVVRGDSAAYFCASSPEGSGAWVWTEAFFGQGTRLTVV.

This clone was seen only a few times. The rearrangement links TRBV27 to TRBJ1-2; D is possibly TRBD1 (6 bases). The germline V gene has CDR1 MNHEY and CDR2 SMNVEV (reference sequence). Trimming removed 5 bases at V and 4 bases at J, with 14 bases between. This CDR3 has 14 amino acids. CDR3: CASSGQPSGYGYTF. Written as DNA, the CDR3 is TGTGCCAGCAGTGGACAGCCCTCCGGCTATGGCTACACCTTC.

The V call is TRBV29-1, the J call TRBJ2-3, with TRBD1 matching over 8 bases. This CDR3 is 14 amino acids long. The J segment lost 1 base and the V segment lost 6 bases, leaving 6 bases of the junction unmatched. Germline CDR1 SQVTM, CDR2 ANQGSEA. The CDR3 loop is CSVWDRTRTDTQYF. The CDR3 DNA reads as TGCAGCGTCTGGGACAGGACCCGCACAGATACGCAGTATTTT.